Listed below are T cell receptor beta chains from one sample, sequenced in a study of T cells in Graves' hyperthyroidism and ophthalmopathy. TCRdb analysed the multiplex PCR reads with MiXCR anew, one entry per CDR3 protein. The data contain roughly 500,000 distinct CDR3 sequences, approximately 48% of them seen just once; the ten biggest clones take up about 45%. The material sequenced was peripheral blood or thyroid tissue (not recorded which). Source of these receptors: an adult woman with Graves' disease, either hyperthyroidism or ophthalmopathy (not recorded which). The CDR3 runs from the conserved cysteine through the conserved F or W. Each record gives: V gene, D gene, J gene, clone size, CDR3 DNA, CDR3 protein. A D gene is named only where the DNA matches it firmly. The size of a clone is reported for some rows only, either as once, few or many, or as a class for expanded clones.

v_call: TRBV12-3/TRBV12-4
d_call: -
j_call: TRBJ2-7
clone_size: -
cdr3_nt: TGTGCCAGCAGTACCCTATTGGGTCATAACGAGCAGTACTTC
cdr3_aa: CASSTLLGHNEQYF

v_call: TRBV19
d_call: -
j_call: TRBJ1-3
clone_size: -
cdr3_nt: TGTGCCAGTAGTACCATAGCGGGTGGCAGGTCGGGGAGCACCATATATTTT
cdr3_aa: CASSTIAGGRSGSTIYF

v_call: TRBV7-6
d_call: -
j_call: TRBJ2-7
clone_size: -
cdr3_nt: TGTGCCAGCAGCTCGTCGCGGGACAGCAGCTCCTACGAGCAGTACTTC
cdr3_aa: CASSSSRDSSSYEQYF

v_call: TRBV2
d_call: -
j_call: TRBJ1-2
clone_size: many
cdr3_nt: TGTGCCAGCAGTGAAACGGAGGGATCTAACTATGGCTACACCTTC
cdr3_aa: CASSETEGSNYGYTF

v_call: TRBV15
d_call: -
j_call: TRBJ2-5
clone_size: many
cdr3_nt: TGTGCCACCAGCAGAGAAGCAGGGGTGGAGACCCAGTACTTC
cdr3_aa: CATSREAGVETQYF

v_call: TRBV2
d_call: -
j_call: TRBJ2-6
clone_size: -
cdr3_nt: TGTGCCAGCGTCGTTGACGGCTCTGGGGCCAACGTCCTGACTTTC
cdr3_aa: CASVVDGSGANVLTF

v_call: TRBV7-6
d_call: TRBD2
j_call: TRBJ2-1
clone_size: -
cdr3_nt: TGTGCCAGCAGCTTAGCCGGGGGGGTTGGAAATGAGCAGTTCTTC
cdr3_aa: CASSLAGGVGNEQFF

v_call: TRBV7-2
d_call: -
j_call: TRBJ1-2
clone_size: -
cdr3_nt: TGTGCCAGCAGGCCCAATTCTAACTATGGCTACACCTTC
cdr3_aa: CASRPNSNYGYTF

v_call: TRBV7-3
d_call: -
j_call: TRBJ1-6
clone_size: once
cdr3_nt: TGTGCCAGCAGCTTAAATGCAGGGCCGCCCAATTCACCCCTCCACTTT
cdr3_aa: CASSLNAGPPNSPLHF

v_call: TRBV20-1
d_call: TRBD1
j_call: TRBJ1-5
clone_size: -
cdr3_nt: TGCAGTGTGGGCGACAGGGCCGATCAGCCCCAGCATTTT
cdr3_aa: CSVGDRADQPQHF

v_call: TRBV29-1
d_call: TRBD2
j_call: TRBJ2-7
clone_size: few
cdr3_nt: TGCAGCGTGGAGACTAGCGGGACTACCTACGAGCAGTACTTC
cdr3_aa: CSVETSGTTYEQYF

v_call: TRBV2
d_call: -
j_call: TRBJ2-3
clone_size: -
cdr3_nt: TGTGCCAGCAGTGGGGACCTCACAGATACGCAGTATTTT
cdr3_aa: CASSGDLTDTQYF

v_call: TRBV7-2
d_call: -
j_call: TRBJ1-3
clone_size: few
cdr3_nt: TGTGCCAGCAGCCAGCGGGAGGGTAACACCATATATTTT
cdr3_aa: CASSQREGNTIYF

v_call: TRBV20-1
d_call: -
j_call: TRBJ1-1
clone_size: many
cdr3_nt: TGCAGTGCTAGGACTCAGGGATCGAACACTGAAGCTTTCTTT
cdr3_aa: CSARTQGSNTEAFF

v_call: TRBV20-1
d_call: TRBD1
j_call: TRBJ1-1
clone_size: many
cdr3_nt: TGCAGTTGCACCCGCAGGGGGCGAGGAAACACTGAAGCTTTCTTT
cdr3_aa: CSCTRRGRGNTEAFF

v_call: TRBV29-1
d_call: -
j_call: TRBJ1-2
clone_size: -
cdr3_nt: TGCAGCATCAACCCCACCTATGGCTACACCTTC
cdr3_aa: CSINPTYGYTF

v_call: TRBV5-1
d_call: -
j_call: TRBJ1-1
clone_size: many
cdr3_nt: TGCGCCAGCAGCTTGGCCGCGGGGGACACTGAAGCTTTCTTT
cdr3_aa: CASSLAAGDTEAFF

v_call: TRBV7-2
d_call: TRBD2
j_call: TRBJ2-7
clone_size: -
cdr3_nt: TGTGCCAGCAGCTTAGGGGTTAGCGGGAACTACGAGCAGTACTTC
cdr3_aa: CASSLGVSGNYEQYF

v_call: TRBV20-1
d_call: TRBD1
j_call: TRBJ1-2
clone_size: few
cdr3_nt: TGCAGTGCTATAGGGACAGGGGTTAGTGATGGCTACACCTTC
cdr3_aa: CSAIGTGVSDGYTF

v_call: TRBV9
d_call: -
j_call: TRBJ1-2
clone_size: many
cdr3_nt: TGTGCCAGCAGCGTAAGCAGGGACGATGGCTACACCTTC
cdr3_aa: CASSVSRDDGYTF

v_call: TRBV2
d_call: TRBD2
j_call: TRBJ2-1
clone_size: -
cdr3_nt: TGTGCCAGCTGCGCGGGAGACACGAATGAGCAGTTCTTC
cdr3_aa: CASCAGDTNEQFF

v_call: TRBV19
d_call: -
j_call: TRBJ1-6
clone_size: -
cdr3_nt: TGTGCCAGTAGTATGCCCCAAGGCTCGATCGTTGGCCTCCACTTT
cdr3_aa: CASSMPQGSIVGLHF

v_call: TRBV27
d_call: -
j_call: TRBJ1-1
clone_size: few
cdr3_nt: TGTGCCAGCAGCGCTAATAGGAACACTGAAGCTTTCTTT
cdr3_aa: CASSANRNTEAFF

v_call: TRBV7-9
d_call: -
j_call: TRBJ1-6
clone_size: -
cdr3_nt: TGTGCCAGCAGCTTAGCGCAGAGCTCCTATAATTCACCCCTCCACTTT
cdr3_aa: CASSLAQSSYNSPLHF

v_call: TRBV10-2
d_call: -
j_call: TRBJ2-7
clone_size: few
cdr3_nt: TGCGCCAGCAGTGAGTCGAGGCAGTTGTACTTC
cdr3_aa: CASSESRQLYF

v_call: TRBV7-8
d_call: TRBD1
j_call: TRBJ1-4
clone_size: few
cdr3_nt: TGTGCCAGCAGCCGTACAGGGGTTGGAAAACTGTTTTTT
cdr3_aa: CASSRTGVGKLFF

v_call: TRBV20-1
d_call: -
j_call: TRBJ1-5
clone_size: few
cdr3_nt: TGCAGTGCTAGAGACCCCAAGGGAACGAGTCAGCCCCAGCATTTT
cdr3_aa: CSARDPKGTSQPQHF

v_call: TRBV3-1
d_call: -
j_call: TRBJ1-3
clone_size: -
cdr3_nt: TGTGCCAGCAGCCAAGATGGCCGGATCTCTGGAGACACCATATATTTT
cdr3_aa: CASSQDGRISGDTIYF

v_call: TRBV7-3
d_call: -
j_call: TRBJ1-3
clone_size: -
cdr3_nt: TGTGCCAGCAGCCAGACCGACCCTTCTTTCGGGGGGGCGAACGGAAACACCATATATTTT
cdr3_aa: CASSQTDPSFGGANGNTIYF

v_call: TRBV4-3
d_call: -
j_call: TRBJ1-3
clone_size: many
cdr3_nt: TGCGCCAGCAGCCAAGTGATGCCCGACACCATATATTTT
cdr3_aa: CASSQVMPDTIYF

v_call: TRBV6-2/TRBV6-3
d_call: TRBD2
j_call: TRBJ2-2
clone_size: few
cdr3_nt: TGTGCCAGCGCGCCGGGACTAGCGCTGACCGGGGAGCTGTTTTTT
cdr3_aa: CASAPGLALTGELFF

v_call: TRBV20-1
d_call: -
j_call: TRBJ1-5
clone_size: few
cdr3_nt: TGCAGTGCTATCCAGGGGTATAGCAATCAGCCCCAGCATTTT
cdr3_aa: CSAIQGYSNQPQHF

v_call: TRBV20-1
d_call: -
j_call: TRBJ2-7
clone_size: few
cdr3_nt: TGCAGTGCTCGGGGCGGGCCCTACGAGCAGTACTTC
cdr3_aa: CSARGGPYEQYF

v_call: TRBV25-1
d_call: TRBD1
j_call: TRBJ1-5
clone_size: -
cdr3_nt: TGTGCCAGCAGTACGGACAGGGAGAATCAGCCCCAGCATTTT
cdr3_aa: CASSTDRENQPQHF

v_call: TRBV4-1
d_call: TRBD2
j_call: TRBJ2-7
clone_size: -
cdr3_nt: TGCGCCAGCAGCCAGATGGGACTAGCGGCCCCCTACGAGCAGTACTTC
cdr3_aa: CASSQMGLAAPYEQYF

v_call: TRBV7-3
d_call: TRBD1
j_call: TRBJ2-7
clone_size: -
cdr3_nt: TGTGCCAGCAGGACAGGGAAGGACGAGCAGTACTTC
cdr3_aa: CASRTGKDEQYF